These 26 T cell receptor beta chains share one sample of origin, sequenced in a study of T cells in Graves' hyperthyroidism and ophthalmopathy. RNA transcripts served as the template for amplifying TCR beta CDR3 regions. The primer set for the first-round RT-PCR of the TCR CDR3 was HTBI. A single record per CDR3 protein comes from TCRdb applying MiXCR to the multiplex PCR reads. Of about 840,000 distinct CDR3 sequences detected, 38% appear once; the ten largest clones hold 7.5% to 9.5%. Source material: blood. These receptors were obtained from a man aged 18 to 29 with Graves' hyperthyroidism.

The chain has TRBV29-1 and TRBJ2-7; 7 nucleotides align to TRBD2. The CDR3 is made up of 12 amino acids. CDR1 and CDR2 from the germline V gene are SQVTM and ANQGSEA. J was trimmed by 6 bases and V by 6 bases; bases with no gene match: 8. The CDR3 DNA follows: TGCAGCGTAACTACGGGGGGAGTCGAGCAGTACTTC. It yields the protein CSVTTGGVEQYF.

This clonotype was counted between two and nine times. V is TRBV20-1 and J is TRBJ2-6; D gene unclear. V lost 2 bases and J lost 1, with 15 bases in between. Germline CDR1 is DFQATT and CDR2 is SNEGSKA (reference sequence). This CDR3 contains 17 residues. Here the CDR3 DNA reads TGCAGTGCTAGAAATAGGGATCACTATTCTGGGGCCAACGTCCTGACTTTC. Protein sequence: CSARNRDHYSGANVLTF.

The chain recombines TRBV7-9 with TRBJ2-2, with unresolved D. Germline loops: CDR1 SEHNR, CDR2 FQNEAQ (reference sequence). V was pared by 7 bases and J by 3 bases, with 12 bases between. This CDR3 has 14 amino acids. The CDR3 nucleotides are TGTGCCAGCACCCCCCCCGGGTACACCGGGGAGCTGTTTTTT. This translates into CASTPPGYTGELFF.

This clonotype was seen more than once but under ten times. The rearrangement links TRBV5-1 to TRBJ1-1; D remains ambiguous. Trimming took off 3 bases at V and 3 bases at J, with 18 bases between the two ends. There are 16 residues in the CDR3. The germline V gene encodes CDR1 SGHRS and CDR2 YFSETQ. Here the CDR3 reads CASSSIPSDKYTEAFF. The CDR3 bases are TGCGCCAGCAGCTCTATACCCTCCGACAAATACACTGAAGCTTTCTTT.

This clonotype showed up many times. The junction does not match germline at one end; this may be a read error. This chain joins TRBV7-7 and TRBJ2-5; tentatively, D is TRBD1 (5 bases). Per the germline V gene, CDR1 is SSHAT and CDR2 is FNYEAQ (reference sequence). The CDR3 extends over 14 amino acids. CDR3 residues: CASSSTGVQETQYF. DNA for the CDR3: TGTGCTAGCAGTTCCACAGGAGTCCAAGAGACCCAGTACTTC.

The J gene is TRBJ1-2, the V gene TRBV7-9; 10 bases line up with TRBD1. The length of the CDR3 is 14 residues. V dropped 4 bases and J dropped 6; count of bases not matched to a gene: 5. Germline CDR1 and CDR2: SEHNR and FQNEAQ (reference sequence). In DNA, the CDR3 is TGTGCCAGCAGCTCCTCCGGGACAGGGGATGGCTACACCTTC. Its protein product is CASSSSGTGDGYTF.

This clonotype showed up just a few times. The genes are TRBV20-1 and TRBJ2-7, with D possibly matching TRBD2 (5 bases). Germline V gene lookup returns CDR1 DFQATT and CDR2 SNEGSKA (reference sequence). Trimming cost V 2 bases and J 5 bases, with 16 bases left between them. The CDR3 loop spans 14 amino acids. The CDR3 is CSARPFGLANEQYF. CDR3 bases: TGCAGTGCTAGACCGTTCGGGCTAGCAAACGAGCAGTACTTC.

In this sample, this clonotype turned up a few times. V and J are TRBV7-9 and TRBJ2-7; the D call may be TRBD1 or TRBD2 (5 bases each). Between the trimmed V and J ends, which lost 5 bases and 5 bases, there was a span of 13 bases. The V gene's germline CDR1 is SEHNR and CDR2 FQNEAQ (reference sequence). The CDR3 length is 13 residues. The CDR3 loop is CASSPWQGDEQYF. The DNA of the CDR3 is TGTGCCAGCAGCCCCTGGCAGGGAGACGAGCAGTACTTC. The full variable domain, completed using reference TRBV7-9 and TRBJ2-7, is DTGVSQNPRHKITKRGQNVTFRCDPISEHNRLYWYRQTLGQGPEFLTYFQNEAQLEKSRLLSDRFSAERPKGSFSTLEIQRTEQGDSAMYLCASSPWQGDEQYFGPGTRLTVT.

The chain recombines TRBV10-3 with TRBJ1-5; possibly TRBD1 for D (6 bases). Trimming pared 0 bases from V and 11 bases from J, leaving 14 bases between. Germline-derived CDR1 and CDR2 are ENHRY and SYGVKD. CDR3 length equals 14 residues. The chain's CDR3 is CAISESGGTETQHF. The CDR3, as DNA: TGTGCCATCAGTGAGTCTGGGGGCACGGAGACCCAGCATTTT.

This clonotype has a handful of counts. V usage is TRBV9 and J usage is TRBJ1-3, with D hard to call. The CDR3 covers 14 residues. Germline V gives CDR1 SGDLS, CDR2 YYNGEE. Trimming took off 0 bases at V and 8 bases at J, with 12 bases between the two ends. The CDR3 sequence is CASSVGGSLDTIYF. The CDR3 coding sequence is TGTGCCAGCAGCGTAGGGGGTAGCTTGGACACCATATATTTT.

This clonotype was counted a few times. The chain couples TRBV5-1 to TRBJ1-2, with 7 bases lining up with TRBD1. Trimming removed 3 bases from V and 8 bases from J; junction bases left unmatched: 13. The germline V gene encodes CDR1 SGHRS and CDR2 YFSETQ. The CDR3 spans 15 residues. This CDR3 reads CASSSRGRGQNGYTF. DNA for the CDR3: TGCGCCAGCAGCTCAAGGGGGCGAGGACAGAACGGCTACACCTTC.

The gene calls are TRBV20-1 and TRBJ2-7; the D is unclear. V lost 8 bases, J lost 2 bases, and 7 bases lay in between. This CDR3 has 10 amino acids. Per germline, CDR1 DFQATT and CDR2 SNEGSKA (reference sequence). CDR3 nucleotide sequence: TGCAGTTTCGCGACCTACGAGCAGTACTTC. Translated: CSFATYEQYF.

The chain is built from TRBV4-3 and TRBJ1-5; D perhaps matches TRBD1 (6 bases). The CDR3 runs 16 residues. V was shortened by 0 bases and J by 11 bases, with 20 bases between the two germline ends. In germline, CDR1 is LGHNA, CDR2 YSLEER. CDR3 loop: CASSQDWGTNVETQHF. CDR3 nucleotides: TGCGCCAGCAGCCAAGATTGGGGGACAAACGTAGAGACCCAGCATTTT.

The chain joins TRBV20-1 to TRBJ2-7; tentative D call: TRBD2 (6 bases). CDR3 length: 14 residues. In germline, CDR1 is DFQATT, CDR2 SNEGSKA (reference sequence). Trimming stripped 6 bases from V and 1 base from J, with 16 bases between. CDR3 protein: CSAQTGDLSYEQYF. DNA for the CDR3: TGCAGTGCCCAGACTGGGGACTTATCCTACGAGCAGTACTTC.

The chain recombines TRBV3-1 with TRBJ2-3, with 10 bases aligning to TRBD2. This CDR3 contains 17 residues. Germline V gene lookup returns CDR1 LGHDT and CDR2 YNNKEL (reference sequence). J gave up 0 bases and V 8 bases, and 11 bases lay outside the gene matches. CDR3 nucleotides: TGTGCCAGCGGGGTTCTAGCGGGGGCCTTTAGCACAGATACGCAGTATTTT. Translating gives CASGVLAGAFSTDTQYF.

This clonotype was detected only a few times. For the CDR3, the DNA is TGCAGTGCTTACGGAGCGGGCTCTGGGGCCAACGTCCTGACTTTC. Protein: CSAYGAGSGANVLTF. The V and J genes are TRBV20-1 and TRBJ2-6; maybe TRBD2 (6 bases). CDR3 length equals 15 residues. With 5 bases removed from V and 0 bases from J, the gap between germline ends came to 11 bases. The V gene's germline CDR1 is DFQATT and CDR2 SNEGSKA (reference sequence).

The genes are TRBV20-1 and TRBJ1-5, with D possibly matching TRBD1 (5 bases). The V and J ends lost 6 bases and 8 bases respectively, with 14 bases between them. The CDR3 covers 12 residues. Germline-derived CDR1 and CDR2 are DFQATT and SNEGSKA (reference sequence). The chain's CDR3 is CSATIGGEPQHF. In DNA, the CDR3 is TGCAGTGCAACTATTGGGGGTGAGCCCCAGCATTTT.

The table lists this clonotype with many counts. V is TRBV7-2 and J is TRBJ2-7, with D unclear. Trimming removed 4 bases at V and 6 bases at J, with 7 bases between. The CDR3 runs to 11 residues. Germline CDR1 and CDR2: SGHTA and FQGNSA. CDR3 nucleotide sequence: TGTGCCAGCAGCTCCCTGGGCGAGCAGTACTTC. Translating gives CASSSLGEQYF.

The chain combines TRBV5-1 with TRBJ2-7; 7 bases agree with TRBD2. This CDR3 is 15 amino acids long. Germline values: CDR1 SGHRS, CDR2 YFSETQ. The V gene end was trimmed by 2 bases and the J gene end by 4 bases; junction bases not matched to a gene: 9. The CDR3: CASSLTSGLSYEQYF. The CDR3 nucleotides read TGCGCCAGCAGCTTAACTTCGGGACTAAGTTACGAGCAGTACTTC.

V and J are TRBV29-1 and TRBJ1-6, with 7 bases matching TRBD1. V shed 6 bases and J 7 bases; nucleotides not matched to a gene: 9. The CDR3 contains 14 residues. Germline V gives CDR1 SQVTM, CDR2 ANQGSEA. The CDR3 is CSVDTGTDNSPLHF. For the CDR3, the DNA is TGCAGCGTGGACACCGGGACAGACAATTCACCCCTCCACTTT.

This clonotype has ten or more counts. This rearrangement joins TRBV10-3 to TRBJ1-1, with 8 bases that match TRBD1. There are 13 residues in the CDR3. From germline, CDR1 is ENHRY and CDR2 SYGVKD. J was trimmed by 6 bases and V by 4 bases; bases with no gene match: 4. The CDR3 spells CAISGGDRPEAFF. The CDR3 DNA reads as TGTGCCATCAGTGGCGGGGACAGGCCTGAAGCTTTCTTT.

The J gene is TRBJ1-2, the V gene TRBV9, with D maybe TRBD1 (6 bases). Germline lookup yields CDR1 SGDLS and CDR2 YYNGEE. The germline V and J ends were trimmed by 4 bases and 3 bases, with 16 bases remaining between them. This CDR3 spans 15 amino acids. The CDR3 sequence is CASSPAAQGDYGYTF. As DNA, the CDR3 is TGTGCCAGCAGCCCCGCGGCACAGGGAGACTATGGCTACACCTTC. Combining the CDR3 with reference TRBV9 and TRBJ1-2 gives the whole variable domain DSGVTQTPKHLITATGQRVTLRCSPRSGDLSVYWYQQSLDQGLQFLIQYYNGEERAKGNILERFSAQQFPDLHSELNLSSLELGDSALYFCASSPAAQGDYGYTFGSGTRLTVV.

The chain joins TRBV6-5 to TRBJ1-1; 7 nucleotides line up with TRBD1. The CDR3 is 15 residues long. With 2 bases clipped from V and 4 bases from J, the junction kept 7 bases outside the gene matches. Per the germline V gene, CDR1 is MNHEY and CDR2 is SVGAGI. CDR3 residues: CASSYGTVGSTEAFF. In DNA, the CDR3 is TGTGCCAGCAGTTACGGGACAGTGGGTAGCACTGAAGCTTTCTTT.

In its sample, this clonotype was seen many times. V and J are TRBV19 and TRBJ1-2, with D hard to call. The ends were cut back, 9 bases at V and 0 bases at J, with 20 bases in the middle. Germline CDR1 LNHDA, CDR2 SQIVND (reference sequence). This CDR3 has 16 amino acids. For the CDR3, the DNA is TGTGCCAGCACTCGGGTACACCAACAACCTAACTATGGCTACACCTTC. Protein sequence: CASTRVHQQPNYGYTF.

This clonotype was counted at least ten times. This chain uses TRBV12-3 or TRBV12-4 with TRBJ1-5, with unresolved D. Trimming cost V 6 bases and J 4 bases, with 7 bases left between them. The CDR3 has 12 amino acids. The CDR3 DNA follows: TGTGCCAGCAGCTCCACTAATCAGCCCCAGCATTTT. This gives the protein CASSSTNQPQHF.

This clonotype was counted at least ten times. CDR3 coding DNA: TGTGCCATCCTCACCGAAAAACTGTTTTTT. The encoded protein is CAILTEKLFF. J is TRBJ1-4 and V is TRBV6-1, with D uncertain. The CDR3 spans 10 residues. V was trimmed by 10 bases and J by 8 bases, leaving 8 bases between them. In germline, CDR1 is MNHNS, CDR2 SASEGT.